This TCR beta chain was documented in a study of blood T cell repertoires in COVID-19 (TCRdb year 2020). Context from the whole study: Samples from collaborators originated in the United States, Italy and Spain and spanned both the acute and convalescent phases of COVID-19. The prospective study material was composed of cDNA or gDNA derived from T cells, B-cell-depleted T cells, or PBMCs. Subjects who had been exposed to COVID-19, were actively infected with it, or had recovered from it provided the deeply sampled blood TCRbeta repertoires that made up the dataset. The repertoires were made available in a free public database intended to serve as a resource for research on the immune response to SARS-CoV-2. The samples were drawn from two sources: the first 160 participants of the ongoing ImmuneRACE study, and 950 to 1,500 subjects contributed by 6 global collaborators. Nearly every sample came with metadata listing a de-identified subject ID, COVID-19 status, age in years and sex. Where HLA class I and class II types were available, the types were taken from metadata supplied by the sample provider, not from assay-based typing.

Overall study results and their limits: How much clinical and demographic metadata was included differed by source and by participant, and the metadata was provided uncurated.

Taken from the germline V gene, the CDR1 and CDR2 loops are SGDLS and YYNGEE. The CDR3 spans 14 residues, from the cysteine through the phenylalanine. The only DNA kept is the CDR3, 42 bases in frame from the first base. V loses 8 bases at its end and J loses 0 bases; junction bases beyond the gene matches: 2. In the case of this clone: Its antigen remains unidentified. Per-nucleotide qualities are absent, and no much larger clonotype sits a single base away.

The collaborating institutions used their own protocols to collect whole blood in K2EDTA tubes. For TCRbeta analysis, collaborators shipped samples in one of three forms: frozen whole blood, isolated PBMCs, or DNA extracted from either of those sample types. TCRbeta CDR3 regions were amplified from genomic DNA using the immunoSEQ Assay, a bias-controlled multiplex PCR. Under the source paper's analysis protocol: The number of nucleated cells in each sample was estimated by amplification of reference gene primers within the assay. To quantify the absolute abundance of each unique TCRbeta CDR3 rearrangement, sequence reads were collapsed and filtered. For each sample, productive Simpson clonality was calculated by taking the square root of Simpson's diversity index across productive rearrangements. TCRdb stores this immuneACCESS table with in-frame sequences only. Part of the clones is absent; in the studies checked, under half of the shortfall reflects unresolved V genes, and no reason is known for the rest. D and trimming come from the DNA, and the V and J calls and clone size come from that table. Present in this sample are some 670,000 clones, about nine tenths of which were seen just once. The ten largest clonotypes hold roughly 0.25% of the sample.

This clonotype was sampled from a woman between 18 and 29 years old with acute or convalescent COVID-19. Here the chain combines TRBV9 and TRBJ1-5; TRBD1 fits 10 bases in the junction. Sequenced: peripheral blood. The DNA sequence is TGTGCCAGTGGACAGGGGGATAGCAATCAGCCCCAGCATTTT. It specifies CASGQGDSNQPQHF.